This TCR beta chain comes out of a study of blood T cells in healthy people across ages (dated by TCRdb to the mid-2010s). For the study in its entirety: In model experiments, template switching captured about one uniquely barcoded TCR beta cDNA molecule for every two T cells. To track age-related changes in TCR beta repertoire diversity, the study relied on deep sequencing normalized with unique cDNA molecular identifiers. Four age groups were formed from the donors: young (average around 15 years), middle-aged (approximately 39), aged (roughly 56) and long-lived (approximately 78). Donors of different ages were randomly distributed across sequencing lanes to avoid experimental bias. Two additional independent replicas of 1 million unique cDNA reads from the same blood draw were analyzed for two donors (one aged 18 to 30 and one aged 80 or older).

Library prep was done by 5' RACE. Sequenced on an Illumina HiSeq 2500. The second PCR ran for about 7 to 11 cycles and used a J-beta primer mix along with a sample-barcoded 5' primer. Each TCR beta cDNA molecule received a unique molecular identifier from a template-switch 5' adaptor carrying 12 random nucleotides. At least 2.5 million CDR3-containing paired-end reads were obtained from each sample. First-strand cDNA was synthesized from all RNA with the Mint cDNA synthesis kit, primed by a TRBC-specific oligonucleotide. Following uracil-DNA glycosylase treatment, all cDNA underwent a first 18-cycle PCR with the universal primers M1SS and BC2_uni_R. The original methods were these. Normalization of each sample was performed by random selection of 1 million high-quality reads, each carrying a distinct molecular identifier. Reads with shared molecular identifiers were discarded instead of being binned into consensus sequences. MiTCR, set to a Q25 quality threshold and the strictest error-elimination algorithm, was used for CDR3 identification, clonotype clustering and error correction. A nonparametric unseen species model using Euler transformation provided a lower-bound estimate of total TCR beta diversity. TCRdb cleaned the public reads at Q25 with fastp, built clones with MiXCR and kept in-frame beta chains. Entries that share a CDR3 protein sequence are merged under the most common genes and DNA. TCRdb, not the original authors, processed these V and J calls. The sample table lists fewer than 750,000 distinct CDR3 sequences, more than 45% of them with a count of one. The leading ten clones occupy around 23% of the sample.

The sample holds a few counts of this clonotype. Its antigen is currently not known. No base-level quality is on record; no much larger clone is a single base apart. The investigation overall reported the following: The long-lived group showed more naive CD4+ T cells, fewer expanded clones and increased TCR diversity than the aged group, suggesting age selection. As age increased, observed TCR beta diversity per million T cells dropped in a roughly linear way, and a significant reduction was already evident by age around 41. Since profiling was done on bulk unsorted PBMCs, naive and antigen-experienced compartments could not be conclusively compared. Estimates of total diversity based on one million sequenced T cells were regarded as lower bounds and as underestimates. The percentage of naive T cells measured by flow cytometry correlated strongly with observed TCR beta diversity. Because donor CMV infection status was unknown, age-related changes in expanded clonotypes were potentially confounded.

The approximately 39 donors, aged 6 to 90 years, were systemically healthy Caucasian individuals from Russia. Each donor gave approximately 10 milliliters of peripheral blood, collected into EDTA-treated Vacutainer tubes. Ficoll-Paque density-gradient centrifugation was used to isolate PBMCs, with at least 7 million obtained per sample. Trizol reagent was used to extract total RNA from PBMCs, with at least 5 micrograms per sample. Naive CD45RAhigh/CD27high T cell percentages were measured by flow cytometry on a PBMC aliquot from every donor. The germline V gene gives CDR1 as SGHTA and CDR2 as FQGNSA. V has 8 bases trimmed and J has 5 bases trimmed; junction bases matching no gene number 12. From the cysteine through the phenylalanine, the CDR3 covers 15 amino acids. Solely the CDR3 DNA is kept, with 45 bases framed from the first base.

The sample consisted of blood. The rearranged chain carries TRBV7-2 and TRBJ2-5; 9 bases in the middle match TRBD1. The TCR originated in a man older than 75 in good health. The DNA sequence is TGTGCCAGCGGCAAACAGGGGGCAGGTTGGGAGACCCAGTACTTC. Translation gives CASGKQGAGWETQYF.